This is a list of T cell receptor beta chains from one sample in a study of T cell responses to AZD1222 COVID-19 vaccine. The data were produced by immunoSEQ multiplex PCR, yet TCRdb's version contains in-frame clones alone and is incomplete. This repertoire shows around 150,000 clones, about 95% found once; its top ten account for about 1.3%. The specimen was peripheral blood, collected on day 0 of AZD1222 vaccination. The source is an adult in good health. Each CDR3 is given with its conserved first and last residue. Size is stated for part of the rows, as once, few or many counts, or as a class when the clone is expanded.

abundance: NA
j_gene: TRBJ2-3
v_gene: TRBV4-2
CDR3aa: CASSQDTGQGASFTDTQYF

abundance: NA
j_gene: TRBJ1-2
v_gene: TRBV3-1/TRBV3-2
CDR3aa: CASSQDPGGYGYTF

abundance: NA
j_gene: TRBJ1-3
v_gene: TRBV11-1
CDR3aa: CASSLGLSGGNTIYF

abundance: NA
j_gene: TRBJ2-2
v_gene: TRBV5-1
CDR3aa: CASSPVGTGELFF

abundance: few
j_gene: TRBJ1-5
v_gene: TRBV10-1
CDR3aa: CASSENSNQPQHF

abundance: NA
j_gene: TRBJ2-1
v_gene: TRBV18
CDR3aa: CASSPPKTSGRNEQFF

abundance: NA
j_gene: TRBJ1-6
v_gene: TRBV2
CDR3aa: CASTETGSPLHF

abundance: NA
j_gene: TRBJ1-1
v_gene: TRBV19
CDR3aa: CASSLPTAGTEAFF

abundance: NA
j_gene: TRBJ2-3
v_gene: TRBV4-1
CDR3aa: CASSPGVSEGTDTQYF

abundance: NA
j_gene: TRBJ1-2
v_gene: TRBV5-6
CDR3aa: CASSLGGDYGYTF

abundance: NA
j_gene: TRBJ1-2
v_gene: TRBV7-8
CDR3aa: CASSPTATYGYTF

abundance: NA
j_gene: TRBJ1-5
v_gene: TRBV7-9
CDR3aa: CASSLVLANQPQHF

abundance: NA
j_gene: TRBJ1-1
v_gene: TRBV7-9
CDR3aa: CASSSKFRQQGIYTEAFF

abundance: NA
j_gene: TRBJ1-1
v_gene: TRBV27
CDR3aa: CASSLSLLDGAEAFF

abundance: few
j_gene: TRBJ2-3
v_gene: TRBV6-4
CDR3aa: CASSDSAGGAADTQYF

abundance: NA
j_gene: TRBJ2-2
v_gene: TRBV2
CDR3aa: CASRDSRVYGELFF

abundance: once
j_gene: TRBJ1-5
v_gene: TRBV15
CDR3aa: CATREDSNLWNQPQHF

abundance: NA
j_gene: TRBJ2-3
v_gene: TRBV2
CDR3aa: CASTSGWGLDTQYF

abundance: NA
j_gene: TRBJ1-5
v_gene: TRBV4-2
CDR3aa: CASSQDPGGSNQPQHF

abundance: NA
j_gene: TRBJ1-5
v_gene: TRBV19
CDR3aa: CASSIQGAMGQPQHF

abundance: NA
j_gene: TRBJ2-1
v_gene: TRBV3-1/TRBV3-2
CDR3aa: CASSQDKGYNEQFF

abundance: NA
j_gene: TRBJ2-1
v_gene: TRBV5-1
CDR3aa: CASSLTSGRAGDEQFF

abundance: NA
j_gene: TRBJ2-3
v_gene: TRBV2
CDR3aa: CASSESVATDTQYF

abundance: NA
j_gene: TRBJ1-2
v_gene: TRBV27
CDR3aa: CASSLAATYGYTF

abundance: once
j_gene: TRBJ2-3
v_gene: TRBV5-5
CDR3aa: CASSLVSGYTDTQYF

abundance: NA
j_gene: TRBJ1-2
v_gene: TRBV11-3
CDR3aa: CASSSAPTDNYGYTF

abundance: NA
j_gene: TRBJ2-3
v_gene: TRBV7-9
CDR3aa: CASSSRQPGLTTSTDTQYF

abundance: NA
j_gene: TRBJ1-4
v_gene: TRBV4-1
CDR3aa: CASSWGDEKLFF

abundance: once
j_gene: TRBJ1-2
v_gene: TRBV29-1
CDR3aa: CSVSGQSNYGYTF

abundance: once
j_gene: TRBJ2-5
v_gene: TRBV7-9
CDR3aa: CASSLATLETQYF

abundance: NA
j_gene: TRBJ2-2
v_gene: TRBV6-5
CDR3aa: CASSRRTENTGELFF

abundance: NA
j_gene: TRBJ1-2
v_gene: TRBV2
CDR3aa: CASSERTSPMMTF

abundance: NA
j_gene: TRBJ2-1
v_gene: TRBV5-1
CDR3aa: CASSSGTSGRVGEQFF

abundance: NA
j_gene: TRBJ2-3
v_gene: TRBV5-1
CDR3aa: CASGTGAEADTQYF

abundance: NA
j_gene: TRBJ1-2
v_gene: TRBV6-5
CDR3aa: CASSYSGLQALGYTF

abundance: NA
j_gene: TRBJ1-3
v_gene: TRBV6-5
CDR3aa: CASSYSAEEGGNTIYF

abundance: NA
j_gene: TRBJ2-3
v_gene: TRBV19
CDR3aa: CASSRTYTDTQYF

abundance: NA
j_gene: TRBJ1-1
v_gene: TRBV15
CDR3aa: CATSRDRAGTEAFF

abundance: NA
j_gene: TRBJ1-2
v_gene: TRBV6-5
CDR3aa: CASSHPREGYGYTF

abundance: NA
j_gene: TRBJ1-3
v_gene: TRBV28
CDR3aa: CASSFRGPGNTIYF

abundance: NA
j_gene: TRBJ1-1
v_gene: TRBV4-1
CDR3aa: CASKTGQYATEAFF

abundance: NA
j_gene: TRBJ2-2
v_gene: TRBV7-2
CDR3aa: CASSLEGSLGTGELFF

abundance: NA
j_gene: TRBJ1-6
v_gene: TRBV3-1/TRBV3-2
CDR3aa: CASSLWGSYNSPLHF

abundance: NA
j_gene: TRBJ2-6
v_gene: TRBV15
CDR3aa: CATSRESPGSPNVLTF

abundance: NA
j_gene: TRBJ2-1
v_gene: TRBV29-1
CDR3aa: CSVLTLAGYNEQFF

abundance: few
j_gene: TRBJ2-2
v_gene: TRBV10-1
CDR3aa: CASSEGDPNTGELFF

abundance: once
j_gene: TRBJ2-1
v_gene: TRBV6-6
CDR3aa: CASSRSRTGLVNEQFF

abundance: NA
j_gene: TRBJ1-1
v_gene: TRBV2
CDR3aa: CASSEGQGIYSEAFF

abundance: NA
j_gene: TRBJ2-3
v_gene: TRBV9
CDR3aa: CASTRAGAGTDTQYF

abundance: NA
j_gene: TRBJ2-1
v_gene: TRBV6-5
CDR3aa: CASSYNGGREQFF

abundance: NA
j_gene: TRBJ1-2
v_gene: TRBV27
CDR3aa: CASRTGSSRLYGYTF

abundance: many
j_gene: TRBJ1-4
v_gene: TRBV2
CDR3aa: CASSPQGRTNEKLFF

abundance: NA
j_gene: TRBJ1-1
v_gene: TRBV27
CDR3aa: CASSSILAPNTEAFF

abundance: NA
j_gene: TRBJ1-1
v_gene: TRBV5-4
CDR3aa: CASSLGSTGAEAFF

abundance: NA
j_gene: TRBJ1-2
v_gene: TRBV10-1
CDR3aa: CASSPGNYGYTF

abundance: NA
j_gene: TRBJ1-5
v_gene: TRBV19
CDR3aa: CASSRGTGVNQPQHF